These 32 T cell receptor beta chains were all obtained from the same sample, sequenced in a study of vaccination effects on CD4 cells after COVID-19. Using immunoSEQ multiplex PCR, the repertoire was profiled, and TCRdb retains in-frame clones only, with some absent. The sample shows about 45,000 clones, approximately 70% of them seen only once. Antigens of these TCRs are unknown. In the ViraFEST assay, antigen-specific CD4+ clonotypes were identified by expansion after peptide-pool stimulation. Following 10 days of culture, CD4+ T cells were isolated. Their SARS-CoV-2 infection, verified by PCR, occurred between March and December 2020. Sequences were derived from CD4+ T cells from PBMCs cultured with a peptide pool, sampled before COVID-19 vaccination. The receptors shown here come from a human donor who had a prior SARS-CoV-2 infection.

The chain carries TRBV4-3 and TRBJ2-3; TRBD2 agrees at 10 bases. There are 17 residues in the CDR3. The junction had 7 bases not matched to a gene; V was cut back by 1 base and J by 3 bases. Germline-derived CDR1 and CDR2 are LGHNA and YSLEER. CDR3 region: CASSQGASGRGTDTQYF. In DNA, the CDR3 is TGCGCCAGCAGCCAAGGAGCTAGCGGGAGAGGGACAGATACGCAGTATTTT.

This chain joins TRBV30 and TRBJ2-5; 10 bases are shared with TRBD2. V was pared by 0 bases and J by 4 bases, with 5 bases of the junction left unmatched. The CDR3 has 15 residues. Germline loops: CDR1 GTSNPN, CDR2 SVGIG (reference sequence). This CDR3 is CAWSVLAGEGETQYF. In DNA form, the CDR3 reads TGTGCCTGGAGTGTGCTAGCGGGAGAGGGAGAGACCCAGTACTTC.

The chain links TRBV7-2 to TRBJ1-4; D is undetermined. The CDR3 length is 15 residues. Germline V lookup: CDR1 SGHTA, CDR2 FQGNSA. The V end lost 2 bases, the J end lost 7 bases, and 14 bases lay between the germline ends. CDR3 DNA sequence: TGTGCCAGCAGCTTAAATCAAGCGTTCGGTGAAAAACTGTTTTTT. Residues: CASSLNQAFGEKLFF. Supplemented by reference TRBV7-2 and TRBJ1-4, the full variable domain reads GAGVSQSPSNKVTEKGKDVELRCDPISGHTALYWYRQSLGQGLEFLIYFQGNSAPDKSGLPSDRFSAERTGGSVSTLTIQRTQQEDSAVYLCASSLNQAFGEKLFFGSGTQLSVL.

The V gene is TRBV6-6, the J gene TRBJ2-3; tentatively, D is TRBD2 (6 bases). Trimming shortened V by 5 bases and J by 2 bases, and 20 bases separated the two germline ends. This CDR3 contains 17 residues. Per germline, CDR1 MNHNY and CDR2 SVGAGI (reference sequence). Here the CDR3 reads CASSHPAGTSNTDTQYF. CDR3 nucleotide sequence: TGTGCCAGCAGTCACCCTGCCGGGACTTCGAACACAGATACGCAGTATTTT.

This chain joins TRBV27 and TRBJ2-7, with 11 positions matching TRBD2. The CDR3 is 17 residues long. CDR1 and CDR2 (germline): MNHEY, SMNVEV (reference sequence). The V gene end was trimmed by 3 bases and the J gene end by 7 bases; junction bases not matched to a gene: 14. The CDR3 here is CASSLGIGGLAVWEQYF. DNA of the CDR3: TGTGCCAGCAGTTTGGGTATCGGGGGACTAGCGGTGTGGGAGCAGTACTTC.

The V gene is TRBV27, the J gene TRBJ2-3, with 10 bases that match TRBD1. With V trimmed by 4 bases and J by 7 bases, 8 bases remained unmatched. CDR3 length: 15 residues. Germline V CDR1 and CDR2: MNHEY, SMNVEV (reference sequence). CDR3 DNA sequence: TGTGCCAGCAGTTCACCAGGGACAGGGGCGTATACGCAGTATTTT. Translation gives CASSSPGTGAYTQYF.

The V call is TRBV2, the J call TRBJ1-5; 7 bases agree with TRBD1. Germline assignment: CDR1 SNHLY and CDR2 FYNNEI. The CDR3 runs 13 residues. V lost 6 bases, J lost 9 bases, and 8 bases stayed unmatched. The CDR3 loop is CASRGDSWSPQHF. In DNA, the CDR3 is TGTGCCAGCAGGGGGGACAGCTGGTCGCCCCAGCATTTT.

This clone was picked up a small number of times. V and J are TRBV7-2 and TRBJ2-7; no definite D call. This CDR3 is 12 amino acids long. Germline V gene lookup returns CDR1 SGHTA and CDR2 FQGNSA. Deletions cut 1 base from V and 5 bases from J, with 6 bases between. The CDR3 protein is CASSLEYNEQYF. CDR3 coding DNA: TGTGCCAGCAGCTTAGAGTATAACGAGCAGTACTTC.

This chain connects TRBV6-6 to TRBJ1-3; D uncertain. Germline V gene data show CDR1 as MNHNY and CDR2 as SVGAGI (reference sequence). This CDR3 is 14 amino acids long. V dropped 4 bases and J dropped 0 bases, with 7 bases sitting between them. CDR3 loop: CASSSPSSGNTIYF. The CDR3, as DNA: TGTGCCAGCAGTTCTCCCTCCTCTGGAAACACCATATATTTT.

The chain carries TRBV5-1 and TRBJ2-7; 7 nucleotides line up with TRBD2. Germline values: CDR1 SGHRS, CDR2 YFSETQ. The CDR3 runs 14 residues. V shed 5 bases, J shed 6 bases, and the junction held 11 bases outside the gene matches. DNA of the CDR3: TGCGCCAGCAGACCCGGGACTATCGGGTCCGAGCAGTACTTC. Residues: CASRPGTIGSEQYF.

V and J are TRBV7-2 and TRBJ1-2; maybe TRBD1 (6 bases). Per germline, CDR1 SGHTA and CDR2 FQGNSA. With 4 bases removed from V and 6 bases from J, the gap between germline ends came to 24 bases. This CDR3 contains 17 residues. The chain's CDR3 is CASSSPFSDSQVNGYTF. The CDR3 DNA reads as TGTGCCAGCAGCTCCCCCTTTTCGGACAGTCAGGTAAATGGCTACACCTTC.

V usage is TRBV18 and J usage is TRBJ1-2, with D perhaps TRBD1 (5 bases). CDR1 KGHSH and CDR2 LQKENI come from the germline V gene. The V end was cut by 6 bases, the J end by 4 bases, with 12 bases between. The CDR3 length is 13 residues. The CDR3 sequence is CASSFGTVYGYTF. The CDR3 nucleotides are TGTGCCAGCTCGTTTGGGACGGTCTATGGCTACACCTTC.

This clone occurred once. The rearrangement joins TRBV19 to TRBJ2-3, with 7 bases fitting TRBD2. V lost 6 bases to trimming and J lost 3 bases; unmatched junction nucleotides: 9. The CDR3 has 15 amino acids. Germline-derived CDR1 and CDR2 are LNHDA and SQIVND (reference sequence). This chain's CDR3 is CASRPGGSGTDTQYF. DNA of the CDR3: TGTGCCAGTAGGCCCGGGGGGTCAGGGACAGATACGCAGTATTTT. The full variable domain, completed using reference TRBV19 and TRBJ2-3, is DGGITQSPKYLFRKEGQNVTLSCEQNLNHDAMYWYRQDPGQGLRLIYYSQIVNDFQKGDIAEGYSVSREKKESFPLTVTSAQKNPTAFYLCASRPGGSGTDTQYFGPGTRLTVL.

This clone was recorded a few times. V is TRBV5-6 and J is TRBJ1-6; D is perhaps TRBD1 (6 bases). This CDR3 has 14 residues. Trimming stripped 2 bases from V and 5 bases from J, with 8 bases between. Germline assignment: CDR1 SGHDT and CDR2 YYEEEE. In nucleotides, the CDR3 is TGTGCCAGCAGCTTCCCAGGGGATAATTCACCCCTCCACTTT. This codes for CASSFPGDNSPLHF.

This clone was seen just once. This chain connects TRBV11-2 to TRBJ1-2; D is perhaps TRBD1 (6 bases). This CDR3 contains 15 residues. V lost 4 bases, J lost 5 bases, and 17 bases lay in between. CDR1 is SGHAT and CDR2 is FQNNGV in the germline V gene. CDR3 protein: CASSSGTGFLYGYTF. The CDR3 nucleotides are TGTGCCAGCAGCTCGGGAACAGGGTTTTTATATGGCTACACCTTC.

The rearrangement uses TRBV4-1 and TRBJ1-5; D unclear. Germline lookup yields CDR1 MGHRA and CDR2 YSYEKL. V was cut by 2 bases and J by 1 base, with 6 bases left in between. The CDR3 has 14 amino acids. The CDR3 coding sequence is TGCGCCAGCAGCCAATGGGAAAGCAATCAGCCCCAGCATTTT. Amino acids: CASSQWESNQPQHF.

V usage is TRBV7-9 and J usage is TRBJ1-1; D gene unclear. The CDR3 length is 14 residues. V dropped 4 bases and J dropped 3 bases, with 12 bases sitting between them. Germline V gene lookup returns CDR1 SEHNR and CDR2 FQNEAQ (reference sequence). CDR3 sequence reads: CASSSRQADTEAFF. CDR3 in DNA: TGTGCCAGCAGCTCCCGCCAGGCAGACACTGAAGCTTTCTTT.

This clone was detected only a few times. This chain connects TRBV3-1 (or the pseudogene TRBV3-2) to TRBJ2-3; D unresolved. Germline-derived CDR1 and CDR2 are LGHDT and YNNKEL (reference sequence). V lost 2 bases and J lost 0, with 6 bases in between. There are 14 residues in the CDR3. The CDR3 sequence is CASSQPTSTDTQYF. DNA for the CDR3: TGTGCCAGCAGCCAACCGACTAGCACAGATACGCAGTATTTT.

This clone was counted a few times. The V and J genes are TRBV14 and TRBJ1-2; no clear D. Trimming removed 5 bases from V and 7 bases from J, with 11 bases in between. This CDR3 has 12 residues. Germline V gives CDR1 SGHDN, CDR2 FVKESK. The CDR3 reads CASSASRRGYTF. DNA of the CDR3: TGTGCCAGCAGCGCTTCAAGACGTGGCTACACCTTC.

This clone came up many times. The chain couples TRBV7-9 to TRBJ2-1; D not resolved. V lost 2 bases and J lost 5, with 10 bases in between. The CDR3 loop spans 14 amino acids. Germline V CDR1 and CDR2: SEHNR, FQNEAQ (reference sequence). CDR3 sequence reads: CASSLQARNNEQFF. The CDR3 bases are TGTGCCAGCAGCTTACAGGCTAGAAACAATGAGCAGTTCTTC.

J is TRBJ1-2 and V is TRBV27; D unclear. Germline CDR1 MNHEY, CDR2 SMNVEV (reference sequence). The ends were cut back, 2 bases at V and 1 base at J, with 5 bases in the middle. This CDR3 is 13 amino acids long. This CDR3 reads CASSLRINYGYTF. The CDR3, as DNA: TGTGCCAGCAGTTTAAGAATTAACTATGGCTACACCTTC.

This sequence joins TRBV5-6 and TRBJ1-3; tentative D call: TRBD1 (5 bases). This CDR3 comprises 16 residues. The germline V gene encodes CDR1 SGHDT and CDR2 YYEEEE. V was cut by 2 bases and J by 2 bases, with 14 bases left in between. CDR3 coding DNA: TGTGCCAGCAGCTTCCTCCTGCGGGGGGCTGGAAACACCATATATTTT. It yields the protein CASSFLLRGAGNTIYF.

V and J are TRBV2 and TRBJ2-7, with D perhaps matching TRBD1 (5 bases). Trimming removed 7 bases from V and 5 bases from J, with 18 bases in between. Germline V CDR1 and CDR2: SNHLY, FYNNEI. The length of the CDR3 is 14 residues. CDR3 residues: CASNTYENRNEQYF. CDR3 DNA: TGTGCCAGCAACACATATGAAAACAGGAACGAGCAGTACTTC. Combining the CDR3 with reference TRBV2 and TRBJ2-7 gives the whole variable domain EPEVTQTPSHQVTQMGQEVILRCVPISNHLYFYWYRQILGQKVEFLVSFYNNEISEKSEIFDDQFSVERPDGSNFTLKIRSTKLEDSAMYFCASNTYENRNEQYFGPGTRLTVT.

This clone was found a few times. The V call is TRBV5-1, the J call TRBJ1-4, with D unresolved. CDR3 length equals 15 residues. Between the trimmed V and J ends, which lost 6 bases and 8 bases, there was a span of 20 bases. The germline CDR1 and CDR2 sequences are SGHRS and YFSETQ. The CDR3 spells CASTQGPGVREKLFF. Written as DNA, the CDR3 is TGCGCCAGCACCCAAGGACCGGGTGTGAGGGAAAAACTGTTTTTT.

The J gene is TRBJ2-7, the V gene TRBV4-3; D gene unclear. Trimming left V 0 bases short and J 0 bases short, with 9 bases between. Germline CDR1 LGHNA, CDR2 YSLEER. The CDR3 sequence is 15 residues long. Here the CDR3 reads CASSQDLPNSYEQYF. In nucleotides, the CDR3 is TGCGCCAGCAGCCAAGATCTGCCGAACTCCTACGAGCAGTACTTC.

This chain joins TRBV5-1 and TRBJ2-5, with 7 positions matching TRBD1. V dropped 4 bases and J dropped 2; count of bases not matched to a gene: 5. Germline CDR1 reads SGHRS; CDR2 reads YFSETQ. This CDR3 contains 14 residues. CDR3 loop: CASSEPGQQETQYF. CDR3 nucleotides: TGCGCCAGCAGCGAGCCGGGACAGCAAGAGACCCAGTACTTC.

The rearrangement joins TRBV7-8 to TRBJ1-6; D is unresolved. Germline V CDR1 and CDR2: SGHVS, FQNEAQ. The V and J ends lost 3 bases and 15 bases respectively, with 15 bases between them. CDR3 length equals 13 residues. The CDR3: CASSFDPAVSLHF. The CDR3 DNA follows: TGTGCCAGCAGCTTTGACCCGGCGGTGAGCCTCCACTTT.

The chain carries TRBV5-4 and TRBJ1-3; D not certain. V shed 0 bases and J shed 10 bases, with 11 bases lying between them. The germline CDR1 and CDR2 sequences are SGHNT and YYREEE (reference sequence). The CDR3 is 13 residues long. CDR3 bases: TGTGCCAGCAGCTTGGGAGGCGACAAAACCATATATTTT. This gives the protein CASSLGGDKTIYF.

The chain has TRBV19 and TRBJ1-1; TRBD1 agrees at 7 bases. The CDR3 loop spans 16 amino acids. Germline loops: CDR1 LNHDA, CDR2 SQIVND (reference sequence). V was pared by 9 bases and J by 4 bases, with 17 bases of the junction left unmatched. CDR3 sequence reads: CASIPETGRGTTEAFF. Here the CDR3 DNA reads TGTGCCAGCATCCCCGAGACAGGGAGAGGAACCACTGAAGCTTTCTTT.

This chain connects TRBV24-1 to TRBJ1-3, with D uncertain. V lost 5 bases and J 0 bases, leaving 13 bases between the germline ends. Germline V CDR1 and CDR2: KGHDR, SFDVKD. The CDR3 extends over 16 amino acids. The CDR3 protein is CATSGARPHSGNTIYF. Written as DNA, the CDR3 is TGTGCCACCAGTGGGGCCCGGCCCCACTCTGGAAACACCATATATTTT.

The gene calls are TRBV7-9 and TRBJ1-2; D might be TRBD1 (5 bases). This CDR3 contains 19 residues. Per germline, CDR1 SEHNR and CDR2 FQNEAQ (reference sequence). Trimming stripped 0 bases from V and 5 bases from J, with 25 bases between. The CDR3 DNA follows: TGTGCCAGCAGCTTAGCGTTGGGATTAAACGGACCTGGGGGGTATGGCTACACCTTC. Residues: CASSLALGLNGPGGYGYTF. Full variable domain (remainder filled in from reference TRBV7-9 and TRBJ1-2): DTGVSQNPRHKITKRGQNVTFRCDPISEHNRLYWYRQTLGQGPEFLTYFQNEAQLEKSRLLSDRFSAERPKGSFSTLEIQRTEQGDSAMYLCASSLALGLNGPGGYGYTFGSGTRLTVV.

The genes are TRBV2 and TRBJ1-3; D gene ambiguous. The CDR3 length is 15 residues. Trimming pared 5 bases from V and 0 bases from J, leaving 11 bases between. Germline CDR1 is SNHLY and CDR2 is FYNNEI. CDR3 region: CASSQQSRSGNTIYF. The CDR3 nucleotides are TGTGCCAGCAGTCAACAGAGCCGCTCTGGAAACACCATATATTTT.